Presented here are 29 T cell receptor beta chains from one specimen sequenced in a study of T-cell memory formation after mild COVID-19. TCRdb itself ran the 5' RACE reads through MiXCR, one entry per CDR3 protein. The data show some 600,000 distinct CDR3 sequences, about 18% seen once. The sequenced sample was PBMCs or a T cell subset sorted from them (not recorded which). The receptor source for this set is an adult woman who had mild COVID-19 (a few samples of this study predate the infection). Cell type and time point are not known.

Only a few counts were recorded for this clonotype. This chain joins TRBV6-6 and TRBJ2-3; 7 bases align to TRBD1. Germline CDR1 MNHNY, CDR2 SVGAGI (reference sequence). Unmatched junction bases numbered 16, after V lost 6 bases and J lost 1 base. The length of the CDR3 is 18 residues. As DNA, the CDR3 is TGTGCCAGCAGCGCAGGACAGGTAGAGGCGCCGGGCACAGATACGCAGTATTTT. Amino acids: CASSAGQVEAPGTDTQYF.

This clonotype was seen more than once but under ten times. The gene calls are TRBV9 and TRBJ1-1, with D hard to call. V gave up 0 bases and J gave up 6 bases, with 9 bases separating them. The CDR3 loop spans 13 amino acids. Germline V gene lookup returns CDR1 SGDLS and CDR2 YYNGEE. CDR3 DNA: TGTGCCAGCAGCGTAGGAGGGTGGGCTGAAGCTTTCTTT. It encodes CASSVGGWAEAFF.

V and J are TRBV4-2 and TRBJ2-3; 14 bases fit TRBD2. J lost 2 bases, V lost 5 bases, and 6 bases had no gene match. The germline gives CDR1 LGHNA, CDR2 YNFKEQ. The CDR3 consists of 17 residues. CDR3 region: CASSVRLAGGSTDTQYF. DNA of the CDR3: TGTGCCAGCAGCGTCCGACTAGCGGGGGGGTCCACAGATACGCAGTATTTT.

This chain joins TRBV30 and TRBJ2-5; 7 bases are shared with TRBD1. The V segment lost 4 bases and the J segment 5 bases; nucleotides outside the gene matches: 10. Germline loops: CDR1 GTSNPN, CDR2 SVGIG (reference sequence). CDR3 length: 14 amino acids. The CDR3 region has the DNA TGTGCCTGGACGACAAGGGGGCAGGGGGAGACCCAGTACTTC. It yields the protein CAWTTRGQGETQYF.

The chain recombines TRBV6-5 with TRBJ1-1; D is ambiguous. Germline V lookup: CDR1 MNHEY, CDR2 SVGAGI. The CDR3 contains 14 residues. V was cut by 10 bases and J by 1 base, with 16 bases left in between. The CDR3 DNA reads as TGTGCCACCAGAGAGACGCAACGGAACACTGAAGCTTTCTTT. Encoded protein: CATRETQRNTEAFF.

This clonotype has more than one count but fewer than ten. V usage is TRBV6-5 and J usage is TRBJ2-3, with D possibly called TRBD1 or TRBD2 (6 bases each). V was trimmed by 7 bases and J by 2 bases, leaving 16 bases between them. This CDR3 comprises 15 residues. The V gene's germline CDR1 is MNHEY and CDR2 SVGAGI. Here the CDR3 reads CASTEGGLVTDTQYF. The DNA of the CDR3 is TGTGCCAGCACGGAAGGGGGGCTGGTCACAGATACGCAGTATTTT.

In its sample, this clonotype was seen many times. The V and J genes are TRBV12-3 or TRBV12-4 and TRBJ2-3; 7 positions agree with TRBD1. This CDR3 has 15 amino acids. The ends lost 2 bases at V and 4 bases at J; junction bases unmatched: 6. The CDR3 region is CASSLKGASADTQYF. The CDR3 nucleotides read TGTGCCAGCAGTTTAAAGGGGGCCAGCGCAGATACGCAGTATTTT.

This clonotype was seen ten or more times. This rearrangement joins TRBV7-2 to TRBJ2-3, with a possible D match to TRBD2 (5 bases). The CDR3 spans 15 residues. Per germline, CDR1 SGHTA and CDR2 FQGNSA. V was cut by 1 base and J by 10 bases, with 18 bases left in between. CDR3 DNA: TGTGCCAGCAGCTTAGTTGGTCGGGGAAGCAGTCCGCAGTATTTT. It specifies CASSLVGRGSSPQYF.

This chain uses TRBV5-6 with TRBJ2-1; D might be TRBD1 or TRBD2, each matching 5 bases. V shed 2 bases and J shed 13 bases, with 22 bases lying between them. This CDR3 comprises 15 residues. Germline-derived CDR1 and CDR2 are SGHDT and YYEEEE. CDR3 sequence: CASSLKGPRLTLQFF. The DNA for the CDR3 is TGTGCCAGCAGCTTAAAGGGACCTCGCCTAACCCTCCAGTTCTTC.

The chain couples TRBV5-5 to TRBJ2-3, with D perhaps TRBD1 or TRBD2 (5 bases each). V lost 2 bases and J 2 bases, leaving 9 bases between the germline ends. The V gene's germline CDR1 is SGHKS and CDR2 YYEKEE (reference sequence). The CDR3 is made up of 14 amino acids. The CDR3 loop reads CASSFGDPTDTQYF. CDR3 nucleotides: TGTGCCAGCAGCTTTGGGGACCCCACAGATACGCAGTATTTT.

The CDR3 DNA is TGCGCCAGCAGCCCAAGACAGGGGGAGGGGGGCTATGGCTACACCTTC. It is translated as CASSPRQGEGGYGYTF. The chain couples TRBV4-1 to TRBJ1-2; 9 bases line up with TRBD1. The CDR3 has 16 residues. With V trimmed by 4 bases and J by 4 bases, 10 bases remained unmatched. Germline-derived CDR1 and CDR2 are MGHRA and YSYEKL.

The CDR3 is CASSLSTGWNEQFF. The DNA of the CDR3 is TGTGCCAGCAGCTTATCGACAGGGTGGAATGAGCAGTTCTTC. The chain uses TRBV7-9 and TRBJ2-1; 7 bases fit TRBD1. The CDR3 length is 14 residues. J lost 7 bases, V lost 2 bases, and 5 bases had no gene match. In germline, CDR1 is SEHNR, CDR2 FQNEAQ (reference sequence).

The chain has TRBV28 and TRBJ1-1, with 10 positions matching TRBD1. V lost 3 bases and J lost 4; bases outside the gene matches: 5. The germline gives CDR1 MDHEN, CDR2 SYDVKM. The CDR3 totals 15 residues. CDR3 residues: CASSLDRGKGTEAFF. The CDR3 DNA reads as TGTGCCAGCAGTTTGGACAGGGGGAAGGGCACTGAAGCTTTCTTT.

Only a few counts were recorded for this clonotype. This chain uses TRBV29-1 with TRBJ1-4; TRBD1 might be the D (5 bases). Germline CDR1 is SQVTM and CDR2 is ANQGSEA. Trimming cost V 7 bases and J 8 bases, with 8 bases left between them. This CDR3 spans 10 amino acids. DNA of the CDR3: TGCAGCGGTTACAGGGAAAAACTGTTTTTT. This encodes CSGYREKLFF.

Only a few counts were recorded for this clonotype. V usage is TRBV7-3 and J usage is TRBJ2-3; possible D gene TRBD2, 5 bases. The CDR3 totals 14 residues. Germline CDR1 is SGHTA and CDR2 is FQGTGA. V was cut by 1 base and J by 4 bases, with 9 bases left in between. Written as DNA, the CDR3 is TGTGCCAGCAGCTTAATAGGCGGGCCAGATACGCAGTATTTT. This translates into CASSLIGGPDTQYF.

The chain carries TRBV5-5 and TRBJ1-1; no firm D call. From germline, CDR1 is SGHKS and CDR2 YYEKEE (reference sequence). Trimming stripped 4 bases from V and 0 bases from J, with 16 bases between. The CDR3 spans 16 residues. In nucleotides, the CDR3 is TGTGCCAGCAGCACCCCGGGAGCAGCATTGAACACTGAAGCTTTCTTT. Its translation: CASSTPGAALNTEAFF.

This chain links TRBV2 with TRBJ2-7; D is perhaps TRBD2 (6 bases). The germline CDR1 and CDR2 sequences are SNHLY and FYNNEI. This CDR3 is 16 amino acids long. The germline V and J ends were trimmed by 3 bases and 4 bases, with 19 bases remaining between them. The CDR3 DNA reads TGTGCCAGCAGTGACGGTTCGGGGGTTAGGGTATACGAGCAGTACTTC. Protein product: CASSDGSGVRVYEQYF.

This clonotype was observed many times. This chain joins TRBV12-3 or TRBV12-4 and TRBJ1-3; D might be TRBD1 (6 bases). Trimming left V 6 bases short and J 0 bases short, with 12 bases between. The length of the CDR3 is 15 residues. CDR3 sequence reads: CASSLGQSSGNTIYF. The CDR3 DNA sequence: TGTGCCAGCAGCCTCGGACAGAGCTCTGGAAACACCATATATTTT.

The gene calls are TRBV9 and TRBJ2-1; no clear D gene. The CDR3 contains 13 residues. The V gene lost 4 bases and the J gene lost 5 bases, with 10 bases spanning the gap. Germline CDR1 and CDR2: SGDLS and YYNGEE. This CDR3 reads CASSSRTDNEQFF. CDR3 DNA: TGTGCCAGCAGCTCCCGGACGGACAATGAGCAGTTCTTC.

J is TRBJ2-7 and V is TRBV20-1; D uncertain. V lost 3 bases and J 4 bases, leaving 16 bases between the germline ends. The germline CDR1 and CDR2 sequences are DFQATT and SNEGSKA (reference sequence). The CDR3 contains 14 residues. CDR3 sequence reads: CSARTPAAGYEQYF. In nucleotides, the CDR3 is TGCAGTGCTAGGACCCCGGCAGCTGGATACGAGCAGTACTTC.

This chain joins TRBV4-2 and TRBJ2-7; 7 positions match TRBD1. The germline V gene has CDR1 LGHNA and CDR2 YNFKEQ. V was pared by 3 bases and J by 4 bases, with 6 bases of the junction left unmatched. The CDR3 is 14 amino acids. CDR3 region: CASSQGPTGYEQYF. The CDR3 DNA reads TGTGCCAGCAGCCAGGGCCCGACAGGGTACGAGCAGTACTTC.

The chain joins TRBV12-3 or TRBV12-4 to TRBJ1-5; 7 bases agree with TRBD1. The junction had 17 bases not matched to a gene; V was cut back by 4 bases and J by 2 bases. CDR3 length: 19 amino acids. CDR3 protein: CASSYDRGGGGAGNQPQHF. In DNA, the CDR3 is TGTGCCAGCAGTTATGATAGGGGCGGAGGGGGCGCCGGCAATCAGCCCCAGCATTTT.

The chain links TRBV9 to TRBJ2-7, with 8 bases matching TRBD1. CDR1 is SGDLS, CDR2 YYNGEE, per germline. There are 14 residues in the CDR3. Trimming took 0 bases from V and 6 from J; bases not matched to a gene: 5. The CDR3 nucleotides read TGTGCCAGCAGCGTAGCGGACAGGGCCCTCGAGCAGTACTTC. Amino acids: CASSVADRALEQYF.

The CDR3 loop is CASSLKPYRQGRNTEAFF. For the CDR3, the DNA is TGTGCCAGCAGTTTAAAGCCGTACAGACAGGGGAGGAACACTGAAGCTTTCTTT. The chain combines TRBV12-3 or TRBV12-4 with TRBJ1-1; 8 nucleotides match TRBD1. The V segment lost 2 bases and the J segment 1 base; nucleotides outside the gene matches: 12. The CDR3 is 18 amino acids.

This clonotype was seen a handful of times. The gene calls are TRBV4-2 and TRBJ1-2; tentatively, D is TRBD1 (5 bases). Between the trimmed V and J ends, which lost 4 bases and 2 bases, there was a span of 11 bases. This CDR3 is 14 amino acids long. Germline values: CDR1 LGHNA, CDR2 YNFKEQ. The DNA of the CDR3 is TGTGCCAGCAGCCCCCTCTGGGGGAACTATGGCTACACCTTC. Protein product: CASSPLWGNYGYTF.

This clonotype has only a few counts. J is TRBJ2-3 and V is TRBV4-3; the D gene is possibly TRBD1 (6 bases). Germline lookup yields CDR1 LGHNA and CDR2 YSLEER. The CDR3 contains 14 residues. V was clipped by 4 bases and J by 4 bases, with 12 bases between them. Here the CDR3 DNA reads TGCGCCAGCAGCCTAGGACAGATTTCAGATACGCAGTATTTT. This encodes CASSLGQISDTQYF.

This clonotype was detected a few times. The rearrangement links TRBV19 to TRBJ2-4, with D perhaps assigned TRBD1 or TRBD2 (5 bases each). With 0 bases removed from V and 0 bases from J, the gap between germline ends came to 9 bases. The CDR3 loop spans 16 amino acids. CDR1 is LNHDA and CDR2 is SQIVND in the germline V gene (reference sequence). The CDR3 is CASSIEGTIAKNIQYF. Written as DNA, the CDR3 is TGTGCCAGTAGTATAGAAGGGACGATAGCCAAAAACATTCAGTACTTC.

This clonotype was seen many times. The V gene is TRBV7-2, the J gene TRBJ2-7; possibly TRBD1 for D (6 bases). The CDR3 extends over 15 amino acids. The germline gives CDR1 SGHTA, CDR2 FQGNSA. The ends were cut back, 1 base at V and 0 bases at J, with 10 bases in the middle. CDR3 DNA: TGTGCCAGCAGCTTAGTCGGACAGCCCTCCTACGAGCAGTACTTC. Protein: CASSLVGQPSYEQYF.

Ten or more counts support this clonotype. The chain recombines TRBV2 with TRBJ2-4; tentative D call: TRBD2 (6 bases). Trimming left V 11 bases short and J 0 bases short, with 17 bases between. The CDR3 is made up of 15 amino acids. Germline lookup yields CDR1 SNHLY and CDR2 FYNNEI. The CDR3 loop reads CAVQPGLGAKNIQYF. CDR3 coding DNA: TGTGCCGTACAACCGGGACTTGGAGCCAAAAACATTCAGTACTTC.